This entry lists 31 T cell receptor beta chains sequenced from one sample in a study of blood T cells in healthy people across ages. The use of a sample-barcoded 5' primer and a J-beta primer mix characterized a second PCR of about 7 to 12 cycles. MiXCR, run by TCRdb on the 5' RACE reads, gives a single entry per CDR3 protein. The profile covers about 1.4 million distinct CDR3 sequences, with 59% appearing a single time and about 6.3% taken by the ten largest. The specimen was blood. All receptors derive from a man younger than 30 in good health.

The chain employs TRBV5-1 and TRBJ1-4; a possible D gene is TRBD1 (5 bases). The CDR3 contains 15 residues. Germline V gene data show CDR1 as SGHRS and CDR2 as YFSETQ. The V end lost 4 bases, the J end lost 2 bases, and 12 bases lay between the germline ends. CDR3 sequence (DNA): TGCGCCAGCAGCCACGTACAGGCGACTAATGAAAAACTGTTTTTT. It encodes CASSHVQATNEKLFF.

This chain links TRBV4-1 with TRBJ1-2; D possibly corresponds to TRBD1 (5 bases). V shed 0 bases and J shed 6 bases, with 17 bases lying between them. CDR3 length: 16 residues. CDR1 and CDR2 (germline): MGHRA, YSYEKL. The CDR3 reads CASSQDGTGQGDGYTF. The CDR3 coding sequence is TGCGCCAGCAGCCAAGATGGGACTGGGCAGGGTGATGGCTACACCTTC.

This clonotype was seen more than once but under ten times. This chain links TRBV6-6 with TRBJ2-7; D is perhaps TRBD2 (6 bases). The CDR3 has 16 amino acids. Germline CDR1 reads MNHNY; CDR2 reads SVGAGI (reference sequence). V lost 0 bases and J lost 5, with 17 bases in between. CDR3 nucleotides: TGTGCCAGCAGTTACTCGATGTCGTCAGGGAGGCACGAGCAGTACTTC. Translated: CASSYSMSSGRHEQYF.

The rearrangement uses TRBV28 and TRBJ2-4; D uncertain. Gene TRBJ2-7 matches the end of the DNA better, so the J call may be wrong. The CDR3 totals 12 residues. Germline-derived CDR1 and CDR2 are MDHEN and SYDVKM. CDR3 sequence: CASRSAPSEQYF. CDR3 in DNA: TGTGCCAGCAGATCCGCCCCCAGCGAGCAGTACTTC.

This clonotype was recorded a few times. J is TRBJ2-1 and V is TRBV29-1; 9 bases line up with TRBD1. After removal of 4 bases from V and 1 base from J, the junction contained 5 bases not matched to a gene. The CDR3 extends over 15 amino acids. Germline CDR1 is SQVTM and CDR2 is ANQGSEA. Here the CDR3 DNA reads TGCAGCGTTGTTCCCGGGACAGGGTCCTACAATGAGCAGTTCTTC. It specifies CSVVPGTGSYNEQFF.

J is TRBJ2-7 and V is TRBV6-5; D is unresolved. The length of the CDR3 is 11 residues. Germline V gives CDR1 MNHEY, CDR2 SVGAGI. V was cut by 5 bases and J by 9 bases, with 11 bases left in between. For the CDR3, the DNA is TGTGCCAGCAGTACCGGAAAAGGGCAGTACTTC. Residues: CASSTGKGQYF.

The chain's CDR3 is CASSLGVGTSYYEQYF. The CDR3 DNA reads TGTGCCAGCAGCTTGGGTGTCGGGACCTCCTACTACGAGCAGTACTTC. The chain carries TRBV11-2 and TRBJ2-7; D may correspond to TRBD1 or TRBD2 (5 bases each). V was cut by 3 bases and J by 3 bases, with 18 bases left in between. Germline loops: CDR1 SGHAT, CDR2 FQNNGV. The CDR3 spans 16 residues.

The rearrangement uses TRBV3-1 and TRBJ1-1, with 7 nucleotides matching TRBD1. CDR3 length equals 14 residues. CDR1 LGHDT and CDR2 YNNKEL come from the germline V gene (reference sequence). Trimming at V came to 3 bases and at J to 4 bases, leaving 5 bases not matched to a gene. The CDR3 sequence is CASSHRGGVTEAFF. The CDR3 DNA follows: TGTGCCAGCAGCCACAGGGGGGGAGTCACTGAAGCTTTCTTT.

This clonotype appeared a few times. The CDR3 sequence: CSVEYGTGGDEQYF. The CDR3 DNA reads as TGCAGCGTTGAATACGGGACAGGGGGCGACGAGCAGTACTTC. The rearrangement joins TRBV29-1 to TRBJ2-7, with 12 bases matching TRBD1. From germline, CDR1 is SQVTM and CDR2 ANQGSEA. Trimming removed 2 bases from V and 5 bases from J; junction bases left unmatched: 4. The CDR3 loop spans 14 amino acids.

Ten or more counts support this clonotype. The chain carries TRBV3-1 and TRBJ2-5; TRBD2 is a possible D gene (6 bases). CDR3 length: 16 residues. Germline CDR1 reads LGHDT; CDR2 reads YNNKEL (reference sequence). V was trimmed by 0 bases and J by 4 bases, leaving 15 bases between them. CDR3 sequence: CASSQDWGRPGETQYF. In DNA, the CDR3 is TGTGCCAGCAGCCAAGATTGGGGGAGGCCGGGAGAGACCCAGTACTTC.

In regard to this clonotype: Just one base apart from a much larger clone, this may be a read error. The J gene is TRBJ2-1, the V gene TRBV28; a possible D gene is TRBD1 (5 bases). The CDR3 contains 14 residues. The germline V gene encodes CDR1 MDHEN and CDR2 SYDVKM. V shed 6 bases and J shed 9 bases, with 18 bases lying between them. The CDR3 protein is CASRSHGATPEQFF. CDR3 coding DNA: TGTGCCAGCAGGTCCCATGGGGCGACCCCTGAGCAGTTCTTC. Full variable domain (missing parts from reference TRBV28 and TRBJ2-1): DVKVTQSSRYLVKRTGEKVFLECVQDMDHENMFWYRQDPGLGLRLIYFSYDVKMKEKGDIPEGYSVSREKKERFSLILESASTNQTSMYLCASRSHGATPEQFFGPGTRLTVL.

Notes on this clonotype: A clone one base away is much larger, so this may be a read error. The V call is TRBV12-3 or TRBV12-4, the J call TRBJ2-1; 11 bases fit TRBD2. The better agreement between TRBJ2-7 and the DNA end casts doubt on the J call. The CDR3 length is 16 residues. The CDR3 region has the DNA TGTGCCAGCAGTCCGGGACTAGCGGCGTCCTACAATGAGCAGTACTTC. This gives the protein CASSPGLAASYNEQYF.

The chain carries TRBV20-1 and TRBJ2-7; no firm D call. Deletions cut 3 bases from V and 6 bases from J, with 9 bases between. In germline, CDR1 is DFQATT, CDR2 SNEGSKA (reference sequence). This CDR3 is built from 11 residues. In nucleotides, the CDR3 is TGCAGTGCTAGGAGGTTTGGCGAGCAGTACTTC. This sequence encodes CSARRFGEQYF.

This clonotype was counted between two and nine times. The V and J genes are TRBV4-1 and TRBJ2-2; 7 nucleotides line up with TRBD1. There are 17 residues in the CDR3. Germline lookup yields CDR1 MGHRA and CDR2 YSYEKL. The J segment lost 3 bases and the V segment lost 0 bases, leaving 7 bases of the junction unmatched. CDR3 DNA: TGCGCCAGCAGCCAAGAACCAGGGGGAATCGACACCGGGGAGCTGTTTTTT. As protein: CASSQEPGGIDTGELFF.

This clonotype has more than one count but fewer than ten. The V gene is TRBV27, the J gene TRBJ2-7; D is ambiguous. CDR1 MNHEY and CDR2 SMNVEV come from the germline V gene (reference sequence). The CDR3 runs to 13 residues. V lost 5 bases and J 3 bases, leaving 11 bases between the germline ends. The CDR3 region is CASSLAWDYEQYF. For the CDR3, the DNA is TGTGCCAGCAGTCTGGCGTGGGACTACGAGCAGTACTTC.

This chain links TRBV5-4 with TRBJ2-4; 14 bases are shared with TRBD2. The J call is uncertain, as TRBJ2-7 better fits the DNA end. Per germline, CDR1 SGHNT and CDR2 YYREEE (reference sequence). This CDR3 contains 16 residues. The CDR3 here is CASSPRGTSGSYEQYF. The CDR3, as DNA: TGTGCCAGCAGCCCCCGGGGGACTAGCGGGAGTTACGAGCAGTACTTC.

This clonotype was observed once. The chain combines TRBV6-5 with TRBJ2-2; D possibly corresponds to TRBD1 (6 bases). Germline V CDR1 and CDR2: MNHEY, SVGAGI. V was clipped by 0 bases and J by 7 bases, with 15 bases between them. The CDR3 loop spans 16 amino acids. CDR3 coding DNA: TGTGCCAGCAGTTACTCGATAGGGGGAGAGGTCGGGGAGCTGTTTTTT. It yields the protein CASSYSIGGEVGELFF.

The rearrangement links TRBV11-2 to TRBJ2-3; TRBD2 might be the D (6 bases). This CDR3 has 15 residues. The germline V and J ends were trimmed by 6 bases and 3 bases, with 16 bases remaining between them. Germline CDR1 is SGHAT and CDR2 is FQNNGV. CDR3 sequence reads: CASSDGGDATDTQYF. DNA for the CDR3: TGTGCCAGCAGTGATGGCGGGGACGCTACAGATACGCAGTATTTT.

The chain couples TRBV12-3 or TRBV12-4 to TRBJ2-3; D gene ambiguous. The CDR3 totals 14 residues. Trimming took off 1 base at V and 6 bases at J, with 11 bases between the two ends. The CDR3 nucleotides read TGTGCCAGCAGTTTAGTACTCAGTGGGGATACGCAGTATTTT. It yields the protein CASSLVLSGDTQYF.

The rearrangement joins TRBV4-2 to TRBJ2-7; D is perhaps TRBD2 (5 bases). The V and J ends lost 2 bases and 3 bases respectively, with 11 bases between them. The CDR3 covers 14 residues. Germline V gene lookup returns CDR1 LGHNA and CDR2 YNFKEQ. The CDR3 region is CASSQRDLNYEQYF. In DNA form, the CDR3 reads TGTGCCAGCAGCCAACGGGATCTCAACTACGAGCAGTACTTC.

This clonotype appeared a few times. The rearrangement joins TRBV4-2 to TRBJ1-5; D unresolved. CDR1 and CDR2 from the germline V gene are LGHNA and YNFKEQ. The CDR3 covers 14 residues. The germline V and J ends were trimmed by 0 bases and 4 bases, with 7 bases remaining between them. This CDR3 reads CASSQDAGNQPQHF. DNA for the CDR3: TGTGCCAGCAGCCAAGATGCCGGTAATCAGCCCCAGCATTTT.

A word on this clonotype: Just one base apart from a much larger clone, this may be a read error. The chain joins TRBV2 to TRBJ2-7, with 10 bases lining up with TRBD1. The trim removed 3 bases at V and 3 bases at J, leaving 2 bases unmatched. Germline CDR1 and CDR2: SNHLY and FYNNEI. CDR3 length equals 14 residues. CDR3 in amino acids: CASSEGQGNYEQYF. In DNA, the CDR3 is TGTGCCAGCAGTGAGGGACAGGGGAACTACGAGCAGTACTTC. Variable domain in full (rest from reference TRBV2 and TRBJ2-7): EPEVTQTPSHQVTQMGQEVILRCVPISNHLYFYWYRQILGQKVEFLVSFYNNEISEKSEIFDDQFSVERPDGSNFTLKIRSTKLEDSAMYFCASSEGQGNYEQYFGPGTRLTVT.

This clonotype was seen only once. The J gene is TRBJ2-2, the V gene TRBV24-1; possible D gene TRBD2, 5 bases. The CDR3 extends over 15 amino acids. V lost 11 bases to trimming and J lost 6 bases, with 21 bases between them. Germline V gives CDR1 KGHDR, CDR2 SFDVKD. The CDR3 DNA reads TGTGCCAGGGAACCCGGAGGTGACCGTCCCGGGGAGCTGTTTTTT. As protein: CAREPGGDRPGELFF.

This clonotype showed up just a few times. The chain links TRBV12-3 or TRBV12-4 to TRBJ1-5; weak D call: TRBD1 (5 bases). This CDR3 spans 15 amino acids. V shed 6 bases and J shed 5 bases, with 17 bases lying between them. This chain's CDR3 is CASRMGTVVYQPQHF. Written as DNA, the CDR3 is TGTGCCAGCAGAATGGGGACCGTCGTATATCAGCCCCAGCATTTT.

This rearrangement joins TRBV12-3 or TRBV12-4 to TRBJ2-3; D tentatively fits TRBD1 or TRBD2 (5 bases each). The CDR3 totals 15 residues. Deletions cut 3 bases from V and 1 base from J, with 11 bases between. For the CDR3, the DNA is TGTGCCAGCAGTTTTTCCCGGGGACGCACAGATACGCAGTATTTT. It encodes CASSFSRGRTDTQYF.

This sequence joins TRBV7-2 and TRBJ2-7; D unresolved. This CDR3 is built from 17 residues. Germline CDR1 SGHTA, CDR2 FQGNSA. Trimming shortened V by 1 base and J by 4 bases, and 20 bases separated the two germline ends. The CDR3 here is CASSLGVGNRRFYEQYF. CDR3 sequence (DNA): TGTGCCAGCAGCTTAGGTGTTGGGAATCGTCGGTTTTACGAGCAGTACTTC.

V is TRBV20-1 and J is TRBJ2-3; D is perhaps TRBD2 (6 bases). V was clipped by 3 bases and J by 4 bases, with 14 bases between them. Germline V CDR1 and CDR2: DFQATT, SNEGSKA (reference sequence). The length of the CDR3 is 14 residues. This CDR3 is CSASGGGASDTQYF. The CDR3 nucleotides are TGCAGTGCTAGCGGGGGTGGGGCTTCAGATACGCAGTATTTT.

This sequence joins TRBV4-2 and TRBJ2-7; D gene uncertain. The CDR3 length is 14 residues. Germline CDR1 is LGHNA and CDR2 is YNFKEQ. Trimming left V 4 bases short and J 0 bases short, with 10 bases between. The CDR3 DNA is TGTGCCAGCAGCCGGCAAGCGATCTCCTACGAGCAGTACTTC. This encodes CASSRQAISYEQYF.

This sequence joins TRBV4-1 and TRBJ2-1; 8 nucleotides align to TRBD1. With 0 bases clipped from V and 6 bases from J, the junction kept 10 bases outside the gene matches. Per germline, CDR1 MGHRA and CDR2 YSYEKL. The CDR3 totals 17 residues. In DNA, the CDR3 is TGCGCCAGCAGCCAAGAAGCGTGGCAGGGGGCGACCAATGAGCAGTTCTTC. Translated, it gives CASSQEAWQGATNEQFF.

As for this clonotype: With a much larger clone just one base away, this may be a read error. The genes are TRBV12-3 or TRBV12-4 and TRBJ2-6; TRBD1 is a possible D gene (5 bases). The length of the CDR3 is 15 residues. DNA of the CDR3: TGTGCCAGCAGTCCACAGCCCTCTGGGGCCAACGTCCCGACTTTC. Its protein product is CASSPQPSGANVPTF.

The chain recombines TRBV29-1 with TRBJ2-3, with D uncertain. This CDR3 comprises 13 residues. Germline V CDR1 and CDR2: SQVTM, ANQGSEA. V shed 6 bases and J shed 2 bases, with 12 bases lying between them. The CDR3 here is CSVPGFLTDTQYF. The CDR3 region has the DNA TGCAGCGTCCCCGGGTTCCTCACAGATACGCAGTATTTT.